What follows are 10 T cell receptor beta chains derived from one specimen sequenced in a study of CD8+ T cells in alopecia areata. Reverse transcribed after extraction, RNA yielded cDNA as the sequencing template. Here immunoSEQ multiplex PCR was the method, and the copy in TCRdb shows in-frame clones only, minus some. The sample has 150,000 to 200,000 clones, just over 65% seen once. The sample was CD8+ T cells sorted from blood, taken at week 0. The source of these receptors is a human donor with alopecia areata.

V gene TRBV30 combines with J gene TRBJ1-1; 7 positions agree with TRBD1. The CDR3 has 14 residues. Germline V gene sequence: CDR1 GTSNPN, CDR2 SVGIG (reference sequence). V was clipped by 7 bases and J by 3 bases; unmatched bases: 11. This CDR3 reads CASQGEGSYTEAFF. The CDR3 DNA follows: TGTGCCTCGCAGGGGGAGGGCTCTTACACTGAAGCTTTCTTT.

The chain joins TRBV4-2 to TRBJ1-5, with no clear D. CDR1 and CDR2 from the germline V gene are LGHNA and YNFKEQ. Trimming took off 1 base at V and 0 bases at J, with 10 bases between the two ends. The CDR3 is 16 amino acids. The CDR3 sequence: CASSQVWQSSNQPQHF. CDR3 in DNA: TGTGCCAGCAGCCAAGTTTGGCAGAGTAGCAATCAGCCCCAGCATTTT.

The chain joins TRBV13 to TRBJ2-7; 10 nucleotides line up with TRBD2. The CDR3 is made up of 14 amino acids. The V segment lost 5 bases and the J segment 3 bases; nucleotides outside the gene matches: 4. The germline V gene encodes CDR1 PRHDT and CDR2 FYEKMQ (reference sequence). The CDR3 region is CASSPGTSVYEQYF. Written as DNA, the CDR3 is TGTGCCAGCAGCCCCGGGACTAGCGTCTACGAGCAGTACTTC.

The CDR3 loop reads CASSQDRDEQFF. DNA for the CDR3: TGCGCCAGCAGCCAAGATAGGGATGAGCAGTTCTTC. The rearrangement joins TRBV4-1 to TRBJ2-1; D gene unclear. The CDR3 is 12 amino acids. Per germline, CDR1 MGHRA and CDR2 YSYEKL. Trimming pared 0 bases from V and 8 bases from J, leaving 5 bases between.

The chain carries TRBV4-2 and TRBJ2-7; a possible D gene is TRBD2 (6 bases). V lost 5 bases and J lost 3, with 11 bases in between. CDR3 length: 13 residues. Per germline, CDR1 LGHNA and CDR2 YNFKEQ. CDR3 sequence reads: CASSFSGDYEQYF. In DNA, the CDR3 is TGTGCCAGCAGCTTCTCGGGGGACTACGAGCAGTACTTC.

This clone was seen only once. The chain uses TRBV7-8 and TRBJ2-7; D not resolved. Germline V gene sequence: CDR1 SGHVS, CDR2 FQNEAQ. The CDR3 runs to 12 residues. V was pared by 4 bases and J by 1 base, with 5 bases between. The CDR3 sequence: CASSYISYEQYF. DNA of the CDR3: TGTGCCAGCAGCTATATATCCTACGAGCAGTACTTC.

The chain carries TRBV4-1 and TRBJ1-2; D is possibly TRBD1 (6 bases). There are 15 residues in the CDR3. The germline V gene has CDR1 MGHRA and CDR2 YSYEKL. Trimming took 8 bases from V and 2 from J, leaving 18 bases between them. CDR3 amino acids: CASSPGTPRNYGYTF. CDR3 bases: TGCGCCAGCTCTCCCGGGACACCGAGAAACTATGGCTACACCTTC.

The CDR3 loop reads CASTTVRANTEAFF. CDR3 DNA sequence: TGTGCCAGCACTACCGTTCGGGCGAACACTGAAGCTTTCTTT. The chain couples TRBV6-5 to TRBJ1-1; D uncertain. The germline V gene encodes CDR1 MNHEY and CDR2 SVGAGI. The V and J ends lost 7 bases and 1 base respectively, with 13 bases between them. The CDR3 runs to 14 residues.

This chain connects TRBV5-6 to TRBJ2-6; D call uncertain. Germline V lookup: CDR1 SGHDT, CDR2 YYEEEE. The CDR3 runs 15 residues. V lost 3 bases and J lost 2, with 9 bases in between. The CDR3 protein is CASSSWDPGANVLTF. CDR3 DNA sequence: TGTGCCAGCAGCTCATGGGATCCTGGGGCCAACGTCCTGACTTTC.

The chain is built from TRBV6-5 and TRBJ2-1; the D gene is possibly TRBD1 (5 bases). With 0 bases removed from V and 0 bases from J, the gap between germline ends came to 9 bases. The CDR3 consists of 16 residues. Germline V gene sequence: CDR1 MNHEY, CDR2 SVGAGI. CDR3 in amino acids: CASSYSAQGSYNEQFF. CDR3 bases: TGTGCCAGCAGTTACTCGGCCCAGGGCTCCTACAATGAGCAGTTCTTC.